One T cell receptor beta chain is described in this entry. The source of the sample is a study of blood T cell repertoires in COVID-19. This table comes from immunoSEQ multiplex PCR, and its TCRdb copy is limited to in-frame clones, with some not included. This sample has 400,000 to 500,000 clones, with 88% found just once. CDR1 and CDR2 (germline): SGHTA, FQGNSA. This CDR3 is 15 amino acids long. V was shortened by 6 bases and J by 0 bases, with 13 bases between the two germline ends. The chain is built from TRBV7-2 and TRBJ2-3, with D unresolved. The sample taken for sequencing was PBMCs or T cells enriched from blood (not recorded which). This receptor was obtained from a woman in her late teens or twenties who had been exposed to COVID-19. This CDR3 reads CASSRRIASTDTQYF. The CDR3 DNA sequence: TGTGCCAGCAGTCGACGGATAGCTAGCACAGATACGCAGTATTTT.